This TCR beta chain is drawn from a study of post-analysis software for immune sequencing data. Turning to the study itself: Relapsing-remitting, secondary progressive and progressive-relapsing multiple sclerosis were all included among the disease courses.

The germline CDR1 and CDR2 sequences are DFQATT and SNEGSKA (reference sequence). This CDR3 has 14 residues. As to this clonotype: What it binds is not known. The junction departs from germline at one end; a sequencing error may be responsible.

General observations from the study: Comparison with controls showed significantly lower normalized Chao1 diversity in multiple sclerosis patients. There were four or five TRBV segments more frequent in patients than controls, and TRBV5-6, TRBV5-1 and TRBV20-1 were among them.

TCR beta libraries were prepared from cDNA with unique molecular identifiers. The yield from approximately 1 to 10 million T cells was 500,000 or so cDNA molecules in total. Each CDR3 protein is one row after TCRdb ran MiXCR on the PCR reads. The table has hundreds of thousands of distinct CDR3 sequences, about 53% seen once; the top ten hold approximately 4.4%. Material: blood. The chain employs TRBV20-1 and TRBJ2-1; 9 bases map to TRBD2. This receptor was taken from a girl aged 10 to 17 with multiple sclerosis. CDR3 protein: CSARELAGRNEQFF. CDR3 DNA: TGCAGTGCTCGAGAGCTAGCGGGGCGCAATGAGCAGTTCTTC.